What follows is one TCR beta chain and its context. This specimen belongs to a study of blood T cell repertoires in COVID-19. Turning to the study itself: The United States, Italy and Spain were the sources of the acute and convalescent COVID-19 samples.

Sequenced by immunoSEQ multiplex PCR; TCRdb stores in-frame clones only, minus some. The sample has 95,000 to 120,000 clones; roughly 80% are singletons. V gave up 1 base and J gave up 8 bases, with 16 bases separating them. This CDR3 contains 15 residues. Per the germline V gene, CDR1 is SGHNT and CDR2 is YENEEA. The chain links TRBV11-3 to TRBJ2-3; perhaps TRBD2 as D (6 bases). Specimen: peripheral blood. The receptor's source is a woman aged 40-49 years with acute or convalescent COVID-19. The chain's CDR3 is CASSLGGETGSTQYF. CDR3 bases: TGTGCCAGCAGCTTAGGCGGGGAAACCGGGAGTACGCAGTATTTT.